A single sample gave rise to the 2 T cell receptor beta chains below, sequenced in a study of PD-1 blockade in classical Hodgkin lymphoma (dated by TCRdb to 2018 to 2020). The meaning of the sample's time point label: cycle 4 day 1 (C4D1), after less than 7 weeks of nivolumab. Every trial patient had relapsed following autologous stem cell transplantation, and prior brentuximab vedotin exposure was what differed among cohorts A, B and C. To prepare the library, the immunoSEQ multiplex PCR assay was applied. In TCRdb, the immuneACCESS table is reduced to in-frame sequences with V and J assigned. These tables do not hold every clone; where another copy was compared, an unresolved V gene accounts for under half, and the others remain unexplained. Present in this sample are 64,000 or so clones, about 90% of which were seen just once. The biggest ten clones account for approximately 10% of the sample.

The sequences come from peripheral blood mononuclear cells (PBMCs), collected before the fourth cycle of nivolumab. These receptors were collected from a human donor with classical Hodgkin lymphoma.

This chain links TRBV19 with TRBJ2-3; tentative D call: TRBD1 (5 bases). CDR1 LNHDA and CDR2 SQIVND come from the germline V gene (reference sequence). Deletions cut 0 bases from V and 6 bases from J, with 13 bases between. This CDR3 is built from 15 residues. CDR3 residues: CASSIDQGIRDTQYF. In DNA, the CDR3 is TGTGCCAGTAGTATAGATCAGGGTATCCGTGATACGCAGTATTTT. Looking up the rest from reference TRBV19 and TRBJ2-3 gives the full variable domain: DGGITQSPKYLFRKEGQNVTLSCEQNLNHDAMYWYRQDPGQGLRLIYYSQIVNDFQKGDIAEGYSVSREKKESFPLTVTSAQKNPTAFYLCASSIDQGIRDTQYFGPGTRLTVL.

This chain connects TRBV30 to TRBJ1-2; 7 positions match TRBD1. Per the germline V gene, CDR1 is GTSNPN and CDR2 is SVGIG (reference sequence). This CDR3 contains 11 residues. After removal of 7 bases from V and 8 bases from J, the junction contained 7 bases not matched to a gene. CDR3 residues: CALSTGRGYTF. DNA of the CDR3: TGTGCCTTATCGACAGGGAGAGGCTACACCTTC.